Shown below are 25 T cell receptor beta chains from a single sample sequenced in a study of cytomegalovirus exposure and HLA in healthy donors. In the PCR, 60 Vbeta and 13 Jbeta primers were used. Sequenced by immunoSEQ multiplex PCR; TCRdb stores in-frame clones only, minus some. The repertoire has 150,000 to 200,000 clones, roughly 82% of them found once; the top ten carry approximately 1.4%. The sequenced material came from PBMCs. The receptors were sampled from a girl between 10 and 17 years old in good health and CMV-seropositive.

The chain couples TRBV10-3 to TRBJ1-4; 7 bases fit TRBD1. Per germline, CDR1 ENHRY and CDR2 SYGVKD. The CDR3 spans 13 residues. J was trimmed by 8 bases and V by 8 bases; bases with no gene match: 8. CDR3 region: CAIRGQENEKLFF. The CDR3 DNA is TGTGCCATCCGTGGACAGGAAAACGAAAAACTGTTTTTT.

The rearrangement joins TRBV6-1 to TRBJ2-2, with 7 nucleotides matching TRBD1. The germline V gene has CDR1 MNHNS and CDR2 SASEGT. V lost 3 bases to trimming and J lost 1 base; unmatched junction nucleotides: 8. This CDR3 has 17 residues. The CDR3 is CASSEGWDSLNTGELFF. The CDR3 bases are TGTGCCAGCAGTGAGGGTTGGGACAGTTTGAACACCGGGGAGCTGTTTTTT.

The genes are TRBV18 and TRBJ2-7; 8 nucleotides match TRBD2. Germline V gives CDR1 KGHSH, CDR2 LQKENI. The J segment lost 4 bases and the V segment lost 4 bases, leaving 6 bases of the junction unmatched. This CDR3 region has 14 residues. The CDR3 loop is CASSLAGSFYEQYF. The DNA of the CDR3 is TGTGCCAGCTCACTAGCGGGATCCTTTTACGAGCAGTACTTC. Full variable domain (rest looked up from reference TRBV18 and TRBJ2-7): NAGVMQNPRHLVRRRGQEARLRCSPMKGHSHVYWYRQLPEEGLKFMVYLQKENIIDESGMPKERFSAEFPKEGPSILRIQQVVRGDSAAYFCASSLAGSFYEQYFGPGTRLTVT.

The chain couples TRBV2 to TRBJ2-1; D uncertain. The CDR3 is made up of 14 amino acids. V lost 0 bases, J lost 5 bases, and 8 bases lay in between. Germline V lookup: CDR1 SNHLY, CDR2 FYNNEI. CDR3 nucleotide sequence: TGTGCCAGCAGTGAAGCTTCAGAAGACAATGAGCAGTTCTTC. Translated, it gives CASSEASEDNEQFF.

CDR3 protein: CASSTTMNTEAFF. The CDR3 DNA reads TGTGCCAGTAGTACCACTATGAACACTGAAGCTTTCTTT. The chain links TRBV19 to TRBJ1-1; D call uncertain. Looked up from germline, CDR1 is LNHDA and CDR2 is SQIVND (reference sequence). The CDR3 is made up of 13 amino acids. V lost 4 bases and J 0 bases, leaving 6 bases between the germline ends.

The chain has TRBV10-3 and TRBJ1-4; 7 bases line up with TRBD1. With 6 bases clipped from V and 4 bases from J, the junction kept 8 bases outside the gene matches. Germline CDR1 and CDR2: ENHRY and SYGVKD. The CDR3 loop spans 15 amino acids. The CDR3 region has the DNA TGTGCCATCAGACAATCCGGGACAGATAATGAAAAACTGTTTTTT. Translated: CAIRQSGTDNEKLFF.

The chain recombines TRBV28 with TRBJ2-7; D perhaps matches TRBD1 (6 bases). Germline CDR1 MDHEN, CDR2 SYDVKM. This CDR3 has 13 residues. The ends were cut back, 7 bases at V and 7 bases at J, with 17 bases in the middle. The CDR3 DNA follows: TGTGCCAGCATGAAGCCAGGACAGTCGGAGCAGTACTTC. Its translation is CASMKPGQSEQYF.

This clone has more than one count but fewer than ten. The J gene is TRBJ1-2, the V gene TRBV29-1; D is ambiguous. Germline V gene sequence: CDR1 SQVTM, CDR2 ANQGSEA. The CDR3 is made up of 13 amino acids. V shed 1 base and J shed 0 bases, with 6 bases lying between them. CDR3 in amino acids: CSVEAAANYGYTF. CDR3 in DNA: TGCAGCGTTGAAGCTGCAGCTAACTATGGCTACACCTTC.

The chain has TRBV9 and TRBJ2-2; possibly TRBD2 for D (6 bases). The CDR3 covers 15 residues. V shed 4 bases and J shed 3 bases, with 13 bases lying between them. Germline CDR1 and CDR2: SGDLS and YYNGEE. The CDR3 sequence: CASSPFGGDTGELFF. The CDR3 DNA reads TGTGCCAGCAGCCCCTTCGGCGGGGACACCGGGGAGCTGTTTTTT.

The CDR3 sequence is CASSGGTARGNTEAFF. Written as DNA, the CDR3 is TGCGCCAGCAGCGGAGGGACAGCGCGGGGGAACACTGAAGCTTTCTTT. The chain carries TRBV5-1 and TRBJ1-1, with 7 bases fitting TRBD1. With 4 bases clipped from V and 1 base from J, the junction kept 10 bases outside the gene matches. The CDR3 covers 16 residues. Looked up from germline, CDR1 is SGHRS and CDR2 is YFSETQ.

The V call is TRBV6-5, the J call TRBJ1-5; TRBD1 matches at 8 bases. V gave up 5 bases and J gave up 1 base; unmatched junction bases: 1. CDR3 length equals 14 residues. Germline V CDR1 and CDR2: MNHEY, SVGAGI. Written as DNA, the CDR3 is TGTGCCAGCAGTGACAGGGGAAGCAATCAGCCCCAGCATTTT. This encodes CASSDRGSNQPQHF.

The genes are TRBV5-6 and TRBJ2-3, with D possibly being TRBD2 (5 bases). V was trimmed by 0 bases and J by 8 bases, leaving 13 bases between them. The V gene's germline CDR1 is SGHDT and CDR2 YYEEEE. The CDR3 length is 14 residues. CDR3 coding DNA: TGTGCCAGCAGCTTGGAGGGCTGGGGAGCTACGCAGTATTTT. Amino acids: CASSLEGWGATQYF.

V usage is TRBV6-4 and J usage is TRBJ1-2; 9 nucleotides agree with TRBD1. The CDR3 extends over 15 amino acids. The trim removed 2 bases at V and 7 bases at J, leaving 8 bases unmatched. CDR1 and CDR2 from the germline V gene are MRHNA and SNTAGT. The DNA of the CDR3 is TGTGCCAGCAGTGACCTAGGACAGGGGCGTAGTGGCTACACCTTC. Translating it yields CASSDLGQGRSGYTF.

The genes are TRBV5-1 and TRBJ2-2, with 9 bases fitting TRBD1. The CDR3 is made up of 17 amino acids. V was pared by 3 bases and J by 7 bases, with 13 bases of the junction left unmatched. The germline V gene encodes CDR1 SGHRS and CDR2 YFSETQ. The CDR3 sequence: CASSSIPRDRDGGELFF. The CDR3 nucleotides read TGCGCCAGCAGCTCGATACCCCGGGACAGGGATGGCGGGGAGCTGTTTTTT.

V and J are TRBV4-3 and TRBJ1-2, with 7 bases aligning to TRBD1. Germline loops: CDR1 LGHNA, CDR2 YSLEER. CDR3 length: 15 amino acids. V gave up 3 bases and J gave up 8 bases; unmatched junction bases: 12. This CDR3 reads CASSHSDRDRYGYTF. The CDR3 bases are TGCGCCAGCAGCCATTCTGACAGGGATAGATACGGCTACACCTTC.

The V call is TRBV4-1, the J call TRBJ2-3; 15 bases agree with TRBD2. V was clipped by 4 bases and J by 6 bases; unmatched bases: 5. CDR1 MGHRA and CDR2 YSYEKL come from the germline V gene. The CDR3 covers 16 residues. CDR3 in amino acids: CASSLGTSGRFDTQYF. As DNA, the CDR3 is TGCGCCAGCAGCCTAGGGACTAGCGGGAGGTTCGATACGCAGTATTTT.

The chain uses TRBV2 and TRBJ1-1; 7 nucleotides align to TRBD1. Germline CDR1 and CDR2: SNHLY and FYNNEI. Germline trimming cut 6 bases from V and 0 bases from J; bases unmatched to any gene: 4. This CDR3 contains 14 residues. CDR3 nucleotides: TGTGCCAGCAGGGGGACAGACATGAACACTGAAGCTTTCTTT. This encodes CASRGTDMNTEAFF.

This clone was counted once. The V and J genes are TRBV18 and TRBJ1-4; perhaps TRBD1 as D (5 bases). Trimming removed 6 bases at V and 3 bases at J, with 14 bases between. The CDR3 has 15 residues. Germline CDR1 reads KGHSH; CDR2 reads LQKENI. The CDR3: CASSLETVPNEKLFF. CDR3 in DNA: TGTGCCAGCTCCCTCGAGACAGTTCCTAATGAAAAACTGTTTTTT.

The chain joins TRBV7-6 to TRBJ1-3; D is ambiguous. CDR1 and CDR2 from the germline V gene are SGHVS and FNYEAQ. V lost 2 bases to trimming and J lost 4 bases, with 3 bases between them. The CDR3 runs to 12 residues. CDR3 sequence (DNA): TGTGCCAGCAGCTTACAAGGAAACACCATATATTTT. This codes for CASSLQGNTIYF.

This chain connects TRBV25-1 to TRBJ1-1, with D possibly matching TRBD1 (6 bases). V dropped 3 bases and J dropped 9 bases, with 20 bases sitting between them. CDR3 length equals 15 residues. CDR1 is MGHDK and CDR2 is SYGVNS in the germline V gene. The CDR3 loop is CASSDRRQDKSKAFF. CDR3 nucleotide sequence: TGTGCCAGCAGTGATAGGAGACAGGACAAGAGTAAAGCTTTCTTT.

V is TRBV7-2 and J is TRBJ1-1, with TRBD1 identical over 7 bases. The V gene end was trimmed by 5 bases and the J gene end by 1 base; junction bases not matched to a gene: 4. The CDR3 spans 14 residues. Germline V gene sequence: CDR1 SGHTA, CDR2 FQGNSA. This chain's CDR3 is CASSPGTENTEAFF. Here the CDR3 DNA reads TGTGCCAGCAGCCCCGGGACAGAGAACACTGAAGCTTTCTTT.

The V and J genes are TRBV30 and TRBJ1-2; no firm D call. The CDR3 consists of 16 residues. Germline values: CDR1 GTSNPN, CDR2 SVGIG (reference sequence). The V gene lost 2 bases and the J gene lost 4 bases, with 20 bases spanning the gap. The CDR3 coding sequence is TGTGCCTGGAGTCCCCTCCAGGAAAGTCCATCCTATGGCTACACCTTC. This translates into CAWSPLQESPSYGYTF.

V is TRBV6-5 and J is TRBJ1-4, with no clear D. The CDR3 consists of 16 residues. V lost 4 bases and J lost 4, with 16 bases in between. CDR1 is MNHEY and CDR2 is SVGAGI in the germline V gene. The chain's CDR3 is CASSSMGGSLNEKLFF. The CDR3, as DNA: TGTGCCAGCAGTTCCATGGGCGGGTCGCTTAATGAAAAACTGTTTTTT.

The rearrangement uses TRBV27 and TRBJ1-5; 10 nucleotides match TRBD1. Trimming at V came to 9 bases and at J to 0 bases, leaving 20 bases not matched to a gene. CDR3 length equals 20 residues. Germline V CDR1 and CDR2: MNHEY, SMNVEV (reference sequence). The CDR3 DNA follows: TGTGCCAGGGCACCCAGGGACAGGGGTCGGTTCCCATATAGCAATCAGCCCCAGCATTTT. It encodes CARAPRDRGRFPYSNQPQHF.

The rearrangement joins TRBV2 to TRBJ2-3; D is uncertain. The CDR3 is 14 residues long. Looked up from germline, CDR1 is SNHLY and CDR2 is FYNNEI. V gave up 5 bases and J gave up 0 bases, with 9 bases separating them. CDR3 amino acids: CASSPSSSTDTQYF. CDR3 nucleotides: TGTGCCAGCAGTCCCTCGTCTAGCACAGATACGCAGTATTTT.